Listed below are T cell receptor beta chains from one sample, sequenced in a study of blood T cell repertoires in COVID-19. Profiled with immunoSEQ multiplex PCR; TCRdb holds only in-frame clones, not every one. The data contain 300,000 to 350,000 clones, 87% of them singletons. The specimen was peripheral blood. These receptors all come from a man between 18 and 35 years old with active or convalescent COVID-19. CDR3s include the opening cysteine and the closing phenylalanine or tryptophan. The D gene is left open where the match is weak. Clone sizes are given selectively: once, few, many, or a class where the clone is expanded.

j_call d_call clone_size v_call cdr3_aa cdr3_nt
TRBJ2-7 NA NA TRBV3-1/TRBV3-2 CASSLTTSYEQYF TGTGCCAGCAGCCTTACGACAAGCTACGAGCAGTACTTC
TRBJ2-1 NA NA TRBV7-9 CASSLFYGENEQFF TGTGCCAGCAGCTTATTTTACGGGGAAAATGAGCAGTTCTTC
TRBJ2-6 NA NA TRBV2 CASSEASYRGEAFSGANVLTF TGTGCCAGCAGTGAAGCCAGTTACCGCGGAGAAGCCTTCTCTGGGGCCAACGTCCTGACTTTC
TRBJ2-3 TRBD2 NA TRBV7-9 CASRGGRGIDTQYF TGTGCCAGCCGGGGCGGGAGGGGCATAGATACGCAGTATTTT
TRBJ2-3 NA NA TRBV7-6 CASSLVAAGARTDTQYF TGTGCCAGCAGCTTAGTTGCGGCGGGGGCTCGCACAGATACGCAGTATTTT
TRBJ2-2 TRBD2 NA TRBV10-3 CAISEGASASGIWRTGELFF TGTGCCATCAGTGAGGGGGCCTCGGCTAGCGGGATTTGGAGGACCGGGGAGCTGTTTTTT
TRBJ1-2 TRBD1 NA TRBV18 CASSPQEGQGLYGYTF TGTGCCAGCTCACCCCAGGAGGGACAGGGCCTATATGGCTACACCTTC
TRBJ2-3 NA NA TRBV6-1 CASSETSNLGDFNTDTQYF TGTGCCAGCAGTGAAACTTCGAACCTTGGAGATTTTAACACAGATACGCAGTATTTT
TRBJ1-1 NA NA TRBV27 CASSSRTDGGEAFF TGTGCCAGCAGTTCCAGGACGGACGGAGGTGAAGCTTTCTTT
TRBJ2-2 NA NA TRBV6-5 CASTPGVANTGELFF TGTGCCAGCACCCCGGGGGTGGCGAACACCGGGGAGCTGTTTTTT
TRBJ1-1 TRBD1 few TRBV4-1 CASSQGRGSTEAFF TGCGCCAGCAGCCAGGGCAGGGGGAGCACTGAAGCTTTCTTT
TRBJ2-7 TRBD2 few TRBV5-6 CASSLGLAGVSGEQYF TGTGCCAGCAGCTTAGGCCTAGCGGGGGTTTCGGGCGAGCAGTACTTC
TRBJ2-5 NA NA TRBV7-2 CASSTTILETQYF TGTGCCAGCAGCACAACCATCCTGGAGACCCAGTACTTC
TRBJ2-7 TRBD2 once TRBV10-1 CASSGTRSGVPYEQYF TGCGCCAGCAGTGGGACCCGTAGCGGGGTTCCCTACGAGCAGTACTTC
TRBJ1-5 NA once TRBV4-1 CASTQSRGMGNQPQHF TGCGCCAGCACCCAAAGTAGAGGGATGGGCAATCAGCCCCAGCATTTT
TRBJ2-1 NA NA TRBV12-3/TRBV12-4 CASSIDSNEQFF TGTGCCAGCAGCATCGACAGCAATGAGCAGTTCTTC
TRBJ1-6 TRBD1 NA TRBV7-2 CASSLVSGTGRSPLHF TGTGCCAGCAGCTTAGTCTCCGGGACAGGGAGGTCACCCCTCCACTTT
TRBJ1-2 TRBD1 NA TRBV28 CASSASGTGPYGYTF TGTGCCAGCAGTGCATCCGGGACAGGGCCCTATGGCTACACCTTC
TRBJ1-1 NA NA TRBV27 CASSLSSVAEAFF TGTGCCAGCAGTTTATCGTCCGTAGCTGAAGCTTTCTTT
TRBJ1-6 NA NA TRBV5-1 CASSLEAGAISPLHF TGCGCCAGCAGCTTGGAGGCAGGGGCGATTTCACCCCTCCACTTT
TRBJ1-4 NA once TRBV28 CASIEGGAGEKLFF TGTGCCAGCATCGAAGGGGGGGCTGGGGAAAAACTGTTTTTT
TRBJ1-5 TRBD1 NA TRBV14 CASSQDLRDRGQPQHF TGTGCCAGCAGCCAAGATCTCCGGGACAGGGGTCAGCCCCAGCATTTT
TRBJ1-2 NA NA TRBV5-1 CASSFQGRSGYTF TGCGCCAGCAGCTTCCAGGGTAGGAGTGGCTACACCTTC
TRBJ2-3 TRBD2 NA TRBV27 CASSLTGLGTDTQYF TGTGCCAGCAGTCTGACCGGACTAGGCACAGATACGCAGTATTTT
TRBJ2-7 TRBD2 once TRBV9 CASSVGSGNPLYEQYF TGTGCCAGCAGCGTGGGTAGCGGGAATCCTTTATACGAGCAGTACTTC
TRBJ1-2 NA few TRBV10-3 CAISEVLAGAHGYTF TGTGCCATCAGTGAGGTATTGGCAGGGGCACATGGCTACACCTTC
TRBJ2-6 NA NA TRBV27 CASSLVTGSGANVLTF TGTGCCAGCAGTTTAGTTACGGGTTCAGGGGCCAACGTCCTGACTTTC
TRBJ1-6 NA NA TRBV6-1 CASSEALHGASNSPLHF TGTGCCAGCAGTGAAGCGCTTCATGGGGCCAGTAATTCACCCCTCCACTTT
TRBJ2-7 NA once TRBV6-2/TRBV6-3 CASSDTGILRGQYF TGTGCCAGCAGTGACACAGGGATACTACGAGGGCAGTACTTC
TRBJ2-3 NA NA TRBV7-9 CASSDQRASADTQYF TGTGCCAGCAGCGACCAGCGAGCCTCTGCAGATACGCAGTATTTT
TRBJ1-1 NA NA TRBV7-9 CASSPNIAEAFF TGTGCCAGCAGCCCAAACATCGCTGAAGCTTTCTTT
TRBJ2-1 NA NA TRBV6-5 CASILKPGTRNEQFF TGTGCCAGCATCTTAAAGCCTGGGACTCGGAATGAGCAGTTCTTC
TRBJ1-1 TRBD1 NA TRBV6-5 CASSRDRNTEAFF TGTGCCAGCAGCAGGGACAGGAACACTGAAGCTTTCTTT
TRBJ1-5 NA once TRBV5-8 CASSFGRRNQPQHF TGTGCCAGCAGCTTCGGACGGAGGAATCAGCCCCAGCATTTT
TRBJ1-5 NA NA TRBV27 CASRPARDLVQPQHF TGTGCCAGCAGACCCGCGAGGGACTTGGTACAGCCCCAGCATTTT